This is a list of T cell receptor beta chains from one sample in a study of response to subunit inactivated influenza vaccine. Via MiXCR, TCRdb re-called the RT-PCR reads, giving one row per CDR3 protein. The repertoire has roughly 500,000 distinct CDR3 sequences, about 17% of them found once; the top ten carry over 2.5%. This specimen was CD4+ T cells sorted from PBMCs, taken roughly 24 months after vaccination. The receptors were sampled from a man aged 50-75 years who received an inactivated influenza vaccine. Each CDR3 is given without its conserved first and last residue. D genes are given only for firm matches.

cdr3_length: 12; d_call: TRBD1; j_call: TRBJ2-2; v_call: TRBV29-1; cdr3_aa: SVDLDRDTGELF
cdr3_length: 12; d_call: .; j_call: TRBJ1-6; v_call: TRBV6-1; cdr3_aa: ASTRGSYNSPLH
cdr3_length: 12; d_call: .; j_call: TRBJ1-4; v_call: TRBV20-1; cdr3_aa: SARDGRNNEKLF
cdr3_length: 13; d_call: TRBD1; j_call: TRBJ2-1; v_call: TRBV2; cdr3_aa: ASSDSGTAYNEQF
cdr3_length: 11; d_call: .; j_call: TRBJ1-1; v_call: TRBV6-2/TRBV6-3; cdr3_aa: ASSYAMNTEAF
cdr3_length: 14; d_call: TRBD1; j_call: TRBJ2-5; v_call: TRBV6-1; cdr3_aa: ASRARDRGYQETQY
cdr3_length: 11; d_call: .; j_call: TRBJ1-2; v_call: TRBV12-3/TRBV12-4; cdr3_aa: ASSSTVSHGYT
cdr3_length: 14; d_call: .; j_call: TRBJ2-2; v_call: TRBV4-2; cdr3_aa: ASSQDGRIPTGELF
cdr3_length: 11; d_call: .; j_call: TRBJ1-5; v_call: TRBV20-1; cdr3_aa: SASADSNQPQH
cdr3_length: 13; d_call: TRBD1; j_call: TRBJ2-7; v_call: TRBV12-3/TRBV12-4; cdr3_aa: ASSPRQGPMYEQY
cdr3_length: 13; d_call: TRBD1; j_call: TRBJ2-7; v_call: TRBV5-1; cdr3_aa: ASSAAGTGSHEQY
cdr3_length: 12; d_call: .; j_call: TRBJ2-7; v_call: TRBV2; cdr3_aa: ARAHRDRTYEQY
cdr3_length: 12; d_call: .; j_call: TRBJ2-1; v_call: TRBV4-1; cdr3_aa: ASSHSPRENEQF
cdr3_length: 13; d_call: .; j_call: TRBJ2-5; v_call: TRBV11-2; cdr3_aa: ASSFYGHSQETQY
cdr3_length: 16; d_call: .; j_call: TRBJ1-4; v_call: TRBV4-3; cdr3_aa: ASSQRRQILATNEKLF
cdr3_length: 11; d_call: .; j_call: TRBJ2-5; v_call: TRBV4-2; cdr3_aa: ASSQESTETQY
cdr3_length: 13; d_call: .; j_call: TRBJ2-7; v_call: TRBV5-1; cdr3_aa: ASSLLSTGTYEQY
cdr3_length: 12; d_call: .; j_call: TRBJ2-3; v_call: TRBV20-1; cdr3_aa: SASMRGRTDTQY
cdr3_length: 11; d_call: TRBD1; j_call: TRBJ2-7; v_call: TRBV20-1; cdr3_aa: SAPDRDGYEQY
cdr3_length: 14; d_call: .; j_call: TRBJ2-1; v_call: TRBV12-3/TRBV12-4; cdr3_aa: ASSYSTLFSYNEQF
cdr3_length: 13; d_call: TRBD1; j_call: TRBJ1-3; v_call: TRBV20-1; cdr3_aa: SARDGTGSGNTIY
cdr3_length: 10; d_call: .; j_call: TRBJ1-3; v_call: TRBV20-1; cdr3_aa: SGVSSGNTIY
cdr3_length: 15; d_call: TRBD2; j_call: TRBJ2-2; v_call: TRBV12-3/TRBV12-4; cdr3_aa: ASSWSSLAEQTGELF